This T cell receptor beta chain was observed in a study of beta chain features in type 1 diabetes. On the study more broadly: Cell yields, gender and age were similar in healthy donors and patients. The study, taken as a whole, reports: HLA effects on TCRB rearrangement stayed unresolved here. Among all four CD4+ subsets, Type 1 diabetes patients had TCRB CDR3s that were moderately but significantly shorter. It was among patients, rather than healthy donors, that naive, central memory and Treg TCRB repertoires appeared more similar.

For this clone: What it binds is unknown.

The CDR3 contains 18 residues. CDR1 and CDR2 from the germline V gene are MRHNA and SNTAGT. Trimming left V 2 bases short and J 1 base short, with 17 bases between. Of the isolated RNA, all was reverse transcribed, and so the sequenced material was expressed TCRB transcripts. The assay was immunoSEQ multiplex PCR, and TCRdb's table has in-frame clones only and misses some. The profile shows about 150,000 clones, about 10% of them singletons. V usage is TRBV6-4 and J usage is TRBJ2-2, with D possibly matching TRBD1 (5 bases). Material for sequencing was naive CD4+ T cells from blood. This TCR came from a man aged 18 to 29 in good health. The CDR3 DNA reads TGTGCCAGCAGTGACCGCCAGTTAGGGGCTGGGAACACCGGGGAGCTGTTTTTT. It specifies CASSDRQLGAGNTGELFF.